This T cell receptor (beta chain) is from a study of blood T cell repertoires in COVID-19. For the study at large: Both acute and convalescent COVID-19 samples were obtained from the United States, Italy and Spain.

Assay: immunoSEQ multiplex PCR; the TCRdb copy retains only in-frame clones and omits some. The profile covers 250,000 to 350,000 clones, with 75% to 90% appearing a single time and about 3% taken by the ten largest. This clone was detected only once. The CDR3 extends over 16 amino acids. Germline-derived CDR1 and CDR2 are SGDLS and YYNGEE. V shed 0 bases, J shed 7 bases, and the junction held 11 bases outside the gene matches. This chain links TRBV9 with TRBJ2-7; TRBD2 aligns across 9 bases. The sample was peripheral blood. The sequence came from a woman between 25 and 40 years old with active or convalescent COVID-19. The CDR3 region has the DNA TGTGCCAGCAGCGTAGCGGGCGGGGGGGTTTTAGAGGAGCAGTACTTC. Its translation: CASSVAGGGVLEEQYF. Full variable domain (outside the CDR3, taken from reference TRBV9 and TRBJ2-7): DSGVTQTPKHLITATGQRVTLRCSPRSGDLSVYWYQQSLDQGLQFLIQYYNGEERAKGNILERFSAQQFPDLHSELNLSSLELGDSALYFCASSVAGGGVLEEQYFGPGTRLTVT.